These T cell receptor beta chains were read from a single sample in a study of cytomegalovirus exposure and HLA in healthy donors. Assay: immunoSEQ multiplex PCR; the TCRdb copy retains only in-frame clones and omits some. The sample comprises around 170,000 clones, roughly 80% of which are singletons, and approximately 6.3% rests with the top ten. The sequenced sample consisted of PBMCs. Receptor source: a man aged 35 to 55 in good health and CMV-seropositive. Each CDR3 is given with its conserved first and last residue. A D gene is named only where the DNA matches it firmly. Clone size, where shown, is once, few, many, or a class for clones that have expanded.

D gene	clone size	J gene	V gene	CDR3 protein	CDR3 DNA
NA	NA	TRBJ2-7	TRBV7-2	CASSIPRGRVGYEQYF	TGTGCCAGCAGCATACCGCGTGGGCGGGTGGGCTACGAGCAGTACTTC
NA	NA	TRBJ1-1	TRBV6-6	CATGGEGGTNTEAFF	TGTGCCACCGGGGGGGAGGGGGGAACGAACACTGAAGCTTTCTTT
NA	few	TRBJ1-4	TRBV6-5	CASHDGRNEKLFF	TGTGCCAGCCATGACGGGAGAAATGAAAAACTGTTTTTT
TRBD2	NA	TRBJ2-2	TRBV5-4	CASSSTSGGTVTGELFF	TGTGCCAGCAGCTCGACTAGCGGGGGGACGGTGACCGGGGAGCTGTTTTTT
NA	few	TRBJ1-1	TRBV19	CASTRTSQDTEAFF	TGTGCCAGTACAAGGACTAGCCAGGACACTGAAGCTTTCTTT
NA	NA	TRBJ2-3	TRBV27	CASSLLEGTDTQYF	TGTGCCAGCAGTTTACTGGAGGGCACGGATACGCAGTATTTT
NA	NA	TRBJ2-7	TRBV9	CASSPRDSTYEQYF	TGTGCCAGCAGCCCGCGGGACAGCACATACGAGCAGTACTTC
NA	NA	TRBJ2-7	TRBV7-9	CASSLAQQGGDEQYF	TGTGCCAGCAGCTTAGCGCAACAGGGCGGCGACGAGCAGTACTTC
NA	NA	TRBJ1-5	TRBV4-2	CASSQDLLQGHQPQHF	TGTGCCAGCAGCCAAGATCTTTTACAGGGACATCAGCCCCAGCATTTT
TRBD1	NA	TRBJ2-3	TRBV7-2	CASSLSGGGVTDTQYF	TGTGCCAGCAGCTTGTCAGGGGGCGGGGTCACAGATACGCAGTATTTT
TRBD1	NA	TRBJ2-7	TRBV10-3	CAISERSGGLNYEQYF	TGTGCCATCAGTGAGAGGTCAGGGGGCCTTAACTACGAGCAGTACTTC
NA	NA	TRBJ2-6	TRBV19	CASSTSLGAVLSGANVLTF	TGTGCCAGTAGTACTTCCTTGGGGGCGGTACTCTCTGGGGCCAACGTCCTGACTTTC
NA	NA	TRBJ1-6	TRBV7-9	CASRRQEAYNSPLHF	TGTGCCAGCAGACGACAGGAGGCCTATAATTCACCCCTCCACTTT
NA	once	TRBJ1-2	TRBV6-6	CASSYSTGLVHGYTF	TGTGCCAGCAGTTACTCTACAGGGCTGGTTCATGGCTACACCTTC
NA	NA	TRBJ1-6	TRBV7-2	CASSTTRSSYNSPLHF	TGTGCCAGCAGCACTACACGGAGCTCCTATAATTCACCCCTCCACTTT
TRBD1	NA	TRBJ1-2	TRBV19	CASSPDRGFGYTF	TGTGCCAGTAGTCCTGACAGGGGGTTTGGCTACACCTTC
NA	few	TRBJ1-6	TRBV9	CASSVAGGGATHNSPLHF	TGTGCCAGCAGCGTAGCCGGAGGAGGGGCGACACATAATTCACCCCTCCACTTT
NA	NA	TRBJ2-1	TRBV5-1	CASSLATADEQFF	TGCGCCAGCAGCTTGGCCACAGCTGATGAGCAGTTCTTC
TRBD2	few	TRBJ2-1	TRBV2	CATPSGGYNEQFF	TGTGCCACCCCCAGCGGGGGGTATAATGAGCAGTTCTTC
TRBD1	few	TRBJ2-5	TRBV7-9	CASSSSGQGLETQYF	TGTGCCAGCAGCTCGTCGGGACAGGGTCTGGAGACCCAGTACTTC
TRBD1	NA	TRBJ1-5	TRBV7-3	CASTRDQGASNQPQHF	TGTGCCAGCACCCGAGATCAGGGGGCTAGCAATCAGCCCCAGCATTTT
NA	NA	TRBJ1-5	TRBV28	CASSLKVGWSQPQHF	TGTGCCAGCAGTTTAAAGGTTGGGTGGAGTCAGCCCCAGCATTTT
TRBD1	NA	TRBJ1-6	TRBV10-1	CASSESGTGDFKLNSPLHF	TGCGCCAGCAGTGAGTCTGGGACAGGGGACTTTAAACTTAATTCACCCCTCCACTTT